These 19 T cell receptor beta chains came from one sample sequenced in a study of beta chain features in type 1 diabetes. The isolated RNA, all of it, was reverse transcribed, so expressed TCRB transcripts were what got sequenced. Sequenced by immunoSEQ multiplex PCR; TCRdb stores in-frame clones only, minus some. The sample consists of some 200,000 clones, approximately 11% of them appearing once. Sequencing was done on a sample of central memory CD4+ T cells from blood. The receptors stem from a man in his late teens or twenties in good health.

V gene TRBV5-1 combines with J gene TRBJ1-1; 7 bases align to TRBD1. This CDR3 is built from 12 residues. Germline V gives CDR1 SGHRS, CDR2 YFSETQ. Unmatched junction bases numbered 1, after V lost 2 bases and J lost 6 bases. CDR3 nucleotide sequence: TGCGCCAGCAGCTTCCAGGGGGCTGAAGCTTTCTTT. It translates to CASSFQGAEAFF.

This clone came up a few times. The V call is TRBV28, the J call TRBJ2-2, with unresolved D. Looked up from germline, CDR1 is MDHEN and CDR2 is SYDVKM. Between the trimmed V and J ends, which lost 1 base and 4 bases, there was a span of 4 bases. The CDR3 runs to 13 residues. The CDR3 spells CASSLSGTGELFF. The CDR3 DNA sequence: TGTGCCAGCAGTTTATCCGGCACCGGGGAGCTGTTTTTT.

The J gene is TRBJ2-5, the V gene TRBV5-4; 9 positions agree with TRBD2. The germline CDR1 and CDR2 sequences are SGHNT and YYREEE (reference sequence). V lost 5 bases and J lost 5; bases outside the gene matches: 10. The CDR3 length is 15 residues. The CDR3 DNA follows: TGTGCCAGCAGTGATCAGCGGGAGGTGCGGGAGACCCAGTACTTC. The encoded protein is CASSDQREVRETQYF.

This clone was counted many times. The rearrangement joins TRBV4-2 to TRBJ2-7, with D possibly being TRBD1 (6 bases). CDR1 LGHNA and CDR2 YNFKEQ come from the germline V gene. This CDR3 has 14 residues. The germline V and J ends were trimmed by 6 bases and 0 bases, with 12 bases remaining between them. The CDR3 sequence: CASSLTGSSYEQYF. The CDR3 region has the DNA TGTGCCAGCAGTTTGACAGGCAGCTCCTACGAGCAGTACTTC.

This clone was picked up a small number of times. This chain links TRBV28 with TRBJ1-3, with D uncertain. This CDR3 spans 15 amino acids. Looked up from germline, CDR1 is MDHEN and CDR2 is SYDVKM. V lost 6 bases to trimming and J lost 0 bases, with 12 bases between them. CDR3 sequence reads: CASRRSSSSGNTIYF. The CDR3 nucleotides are TGTGCCAGCAGAAGAAGTTCTAGCTCTGGAAACACCATATATTTT.

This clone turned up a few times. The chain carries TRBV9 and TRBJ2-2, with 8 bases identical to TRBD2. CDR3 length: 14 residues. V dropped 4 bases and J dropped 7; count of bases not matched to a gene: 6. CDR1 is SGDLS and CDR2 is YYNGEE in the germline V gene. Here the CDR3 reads CASSPAGVDGELFF. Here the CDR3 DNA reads TGTGCCAGCAGCCCAGCGGGAGTGGACGGGGAGCTGTTTTTT.

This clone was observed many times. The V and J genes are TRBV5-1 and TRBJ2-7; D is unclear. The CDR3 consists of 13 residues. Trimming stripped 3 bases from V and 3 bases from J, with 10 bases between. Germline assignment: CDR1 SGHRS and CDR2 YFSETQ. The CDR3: CASSSTDGYEQYF. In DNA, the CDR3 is TGCGCCAGCAGCTCCACCGACGGCTACGAGCAGTACTTC.

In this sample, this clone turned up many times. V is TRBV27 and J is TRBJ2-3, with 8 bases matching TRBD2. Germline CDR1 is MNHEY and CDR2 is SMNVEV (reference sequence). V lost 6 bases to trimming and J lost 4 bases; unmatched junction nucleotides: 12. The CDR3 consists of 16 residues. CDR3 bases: TGTGCCAGCAGACAACTAGCGGCCGGAGGTCCAGATACGCAGTATTTT. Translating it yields CASRQLAAGGPDTQYF.

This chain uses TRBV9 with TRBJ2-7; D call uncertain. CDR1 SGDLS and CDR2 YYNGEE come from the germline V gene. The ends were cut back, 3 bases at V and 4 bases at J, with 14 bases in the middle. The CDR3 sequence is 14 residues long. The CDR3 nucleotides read TGTGCCAGCAGCGAGGCCCCCCTGGGGTACGAGCAGTACTTC. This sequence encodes CASSEAPLGYEQYF.

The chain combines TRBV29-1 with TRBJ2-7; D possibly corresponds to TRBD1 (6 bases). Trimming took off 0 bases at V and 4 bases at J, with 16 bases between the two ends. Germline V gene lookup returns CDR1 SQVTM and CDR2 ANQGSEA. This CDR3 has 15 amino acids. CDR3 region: CSVEDPVTGRYEQYF. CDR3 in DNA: TGCAGCGTTGAAGATCCCGTGACAGGCAGGTACGAGCAGTACTTC.

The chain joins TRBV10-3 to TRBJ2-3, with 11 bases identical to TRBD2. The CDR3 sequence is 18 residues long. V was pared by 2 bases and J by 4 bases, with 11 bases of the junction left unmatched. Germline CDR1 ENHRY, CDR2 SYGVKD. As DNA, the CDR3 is TGTGCCATCAGTGAGGGGGGAGGGACTAGCGGAACAGCAGATACGCAGTATTTT. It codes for CAISEGGGTSGTADTQYF.

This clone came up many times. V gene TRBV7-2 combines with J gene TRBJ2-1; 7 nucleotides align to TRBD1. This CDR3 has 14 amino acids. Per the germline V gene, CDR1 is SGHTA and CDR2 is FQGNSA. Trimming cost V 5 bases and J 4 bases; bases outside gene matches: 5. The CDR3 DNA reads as TGTGCCAGCAGCCTCGGGACAGCTTACAATGAGCAGTTCTTC. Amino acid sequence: CASSLGTAYNEQFF.

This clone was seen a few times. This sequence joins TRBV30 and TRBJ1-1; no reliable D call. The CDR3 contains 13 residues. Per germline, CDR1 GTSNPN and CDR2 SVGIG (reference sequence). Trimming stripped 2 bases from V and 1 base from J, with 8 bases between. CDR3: CAWSIGQNTEAFF. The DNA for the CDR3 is TGTGCCTGGAGTATAGGTCAGAACACTGAAGCTTTCTTT.

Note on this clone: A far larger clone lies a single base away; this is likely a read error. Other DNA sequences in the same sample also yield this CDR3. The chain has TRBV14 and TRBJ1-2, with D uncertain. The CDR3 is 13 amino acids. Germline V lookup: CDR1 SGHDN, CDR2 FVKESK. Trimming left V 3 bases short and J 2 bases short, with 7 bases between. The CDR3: CASSQGGNYGYTF. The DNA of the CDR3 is TGTGCCAGCAGCCAGGGAGGGAACTATGGCTACACCTTC.

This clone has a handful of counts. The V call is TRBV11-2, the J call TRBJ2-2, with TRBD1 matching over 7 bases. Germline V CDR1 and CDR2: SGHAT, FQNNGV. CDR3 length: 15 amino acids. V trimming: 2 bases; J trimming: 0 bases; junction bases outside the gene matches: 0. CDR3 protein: CASSLTGANTGELFF. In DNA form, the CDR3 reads TGTGCCAGCAGCTTAACAGGGGCGAACACCGGGGAGCTGTTTTTT.

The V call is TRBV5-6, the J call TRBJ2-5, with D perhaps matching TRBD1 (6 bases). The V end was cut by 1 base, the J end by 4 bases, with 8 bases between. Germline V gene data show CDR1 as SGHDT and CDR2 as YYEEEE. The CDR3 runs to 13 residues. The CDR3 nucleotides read TGTGCCAGCAGCTTGTCAGGGGCAGAGACCCAGTACTTC. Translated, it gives CASSLSGAETQYF.

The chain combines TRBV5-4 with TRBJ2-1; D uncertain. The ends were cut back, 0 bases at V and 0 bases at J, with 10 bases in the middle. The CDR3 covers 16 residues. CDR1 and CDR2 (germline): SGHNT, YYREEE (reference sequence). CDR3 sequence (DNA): TGTGCCAGCAGCTTGGTTGGCTTAAGCTCCTACAATGAGCAGTTCTTC. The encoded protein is CASSLVGLSSYNEQFF.

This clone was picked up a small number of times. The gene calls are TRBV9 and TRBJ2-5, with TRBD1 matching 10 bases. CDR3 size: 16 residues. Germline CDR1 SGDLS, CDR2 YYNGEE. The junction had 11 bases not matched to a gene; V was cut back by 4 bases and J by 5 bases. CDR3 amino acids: CASSPLATGGVETQYF. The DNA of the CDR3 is TGTGCCAGCAGCCCCCTAGCGACAGGGGGCGTTGAGACCCAGTACTTC. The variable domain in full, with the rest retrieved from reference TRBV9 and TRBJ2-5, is DSGVTQTPKHLITATGQRVTLRCSPRSGDLSVYWYQQSLDQGLQFLIQYYNGEERAKGNILERFSAQQFPDLHSELNLSSLELGDSALYFCASSPLATGGVETQYFGPGTRLLVL.

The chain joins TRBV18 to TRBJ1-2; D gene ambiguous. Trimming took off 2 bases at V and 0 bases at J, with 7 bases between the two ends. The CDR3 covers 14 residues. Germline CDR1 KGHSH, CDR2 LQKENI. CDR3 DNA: TGTGCCAGCTCACCAGGCTATACTAACTATGGCTACACCTTC. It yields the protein CASSPGYTNYGYTF. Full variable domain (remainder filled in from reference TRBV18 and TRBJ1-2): NAGVMQNPRHLVRRRGQEARLRCSPMKGHSHVYWYRQLPEEGLKFMVYLQKENIIDESGMPKERFSAEFPKEGPSILRIQQVVRGDSAAYFCASSPGYTNYGYTFGSGTRLTVV.